This T cell receptor (beta chain) was sequenced for a study of T-cell reconstitution after alpha-beta-depleted transplantation in children. V was pared by 4 bases and J by 3 bases, with 17 bases between. This CDR3 region has 16 residues. Remarks on this clonotype: The antigen is undetermined. A clone one base away is much larger, so this may be a read error.

Notes on the study in general: There were some patients whose high TCRbeta diversity at day 60 came from surviving recipient T cells and thymic progenitors.

The TCRbeta library was prepared with unique molecular identifiers. TCRdb itself ran the PCR reads through MiXCR, one entry per CDR3 protein. The data hold some 260,000 distinct CDR3 sequences, with 20% to 30% observed a single time. V usage is TRBV5-7 and J usage is TRBJ2-1, with a tentative D call TRBD2 (6 bases). TRBV5-7 has ORF status, its function being uncertain. The sequencing here drew on PBMCs, mostly from graft donor cells, taken 360 days after TCRalphabeta/CD19-depleted stem cell transplant. The source is a female patient aged 2 to 10 who had a stem cell transplant for congenital amegakaryocytic thrombocytopenia, so the T cells may come from the graft donor. In nucleotides, the CDR3 is TGTGCCAGCAGCACGGGACTCCGTGGAGTCTACAATGAGCAGTTCTTC. Its protein is CASSTGLRGVYNEQFF.